This TCR beta chain was documented in a study of CD4 T cells in relation to SARS-CoV-2 and coronaviruses. At the level of the study: ViraFEST: roughly ten-day antigen culture of PBMCs, then TCR beta CDR3 sequencing. Overall study results and limits: The cross-reactivity analysis covered only spike protein, not other viral proteins.

Generated by immunoSEQ multiplex PCR, the TCRdb table keeps only in-frame clones and is missing some. The sample holds tens of thousands of clones, over 70% seen once. Unexposed donor CD4+ T cells date from about 2011-2018, before the COVID-19 pandemic. Isolation of CD4+ T cells took place after roughly nine days in culture. As cell numbers allowed, unexposed-donor CD4+ T cells faced SARS-CoV-2 S/N and four cold-coronavirus spikes. About this clone itself: Its antigen is unidentified.

Specimen: CD4+ T cells from PBMCs, cultured in vitro. The receptor was derived from a human donor in good health.

CDR3 DNA sequence: TGTGCTAGTGGTGCAATTTTGGGGTCCGAGCAGTACTTC. It translates to CASGAILGSEQYF. The chain uses TRBV12-5 and TRBJ2-7; D not certain. Trimming removed 5 bases from V and 6 bases from J, with 14 bases in between. The CDR3 has 13 residues. Germline lookup yields CDR1 LGHNT and CDR2 FRNRAP.